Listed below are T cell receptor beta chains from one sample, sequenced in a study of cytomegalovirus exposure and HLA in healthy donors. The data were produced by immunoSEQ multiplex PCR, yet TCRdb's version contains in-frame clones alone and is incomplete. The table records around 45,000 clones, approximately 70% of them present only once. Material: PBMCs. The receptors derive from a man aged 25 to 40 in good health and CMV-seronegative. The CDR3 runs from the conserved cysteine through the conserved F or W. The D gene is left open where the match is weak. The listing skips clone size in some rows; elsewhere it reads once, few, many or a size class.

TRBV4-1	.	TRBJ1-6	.	CASSHLPRDTFNSPLHF	TGCGCCAGCAGCCACTTACCCCGGGATACCTTTAATTCACCCCTCCACTTT
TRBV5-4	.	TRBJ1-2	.	CASSLRDYGYTF	TGTGCCAGCAGCTTGCGGGACTATGGCTACACCTTC
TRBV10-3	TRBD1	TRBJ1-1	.	CATQQGADTEAFF	TGTGCCACACAACAGGGGGCAGATACTGAAGCTTTCTTT
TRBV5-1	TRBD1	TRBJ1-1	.	CASSFPGQSEAFF	TGCGCCAGCAGCTTCCCGGGACAGAGTGAAGCTTTCTTT
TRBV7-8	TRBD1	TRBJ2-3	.	CASSFGDRRTDTQYF	TGTGCCAGCAGCTTTGGGGACAGACGCACAGATACGCAGTATTTT
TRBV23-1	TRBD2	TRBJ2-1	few	CASSQKGTTTYNEQFF	TGCGCCAGCAGTCAAAAAGGGACTACTACCTACAATGAGCAGTTCTTC
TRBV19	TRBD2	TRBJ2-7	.	CASSLASGKIYEQYF	TGTGCCAGTTCCCTGGCTAGCGGGAAGATCTACGAGCAGTACTTC
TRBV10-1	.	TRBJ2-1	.	CASSEAESSTYNEQFF	TGCGCCAGCAGTGAGGCCGAATCTAGCACCTACAATGAGCAGTTCTTC
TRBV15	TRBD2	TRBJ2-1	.	CATSGLAGWNEQFF	TGTGCCACCAGCGGACTAGCGGGCTGGAATGAGCAGTTCTTC
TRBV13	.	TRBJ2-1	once	CASSFYRGEQFF	TGTGCCAGCAGCTTTTATAGGGGTGAGCAGTTCTTC
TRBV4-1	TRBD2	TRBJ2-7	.	CASSLLAGEYDEQYF	TGCGCCAGCAGTCTGCTAGCGGGAGAGTACGACGAGCAGTACTTC
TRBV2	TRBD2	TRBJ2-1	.	CASSAPRGLAGVESDEQFF	TGTGCCAGCAGCGCCCCGCGGGGACTAGCGGGAGTCGAATCCGATGAGCAGTTCTTC
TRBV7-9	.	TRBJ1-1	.	CASSPGEGGNTEAFF	TGTGCCAGCAGCCCGGGGGAGGGGGGGAACACTGAAGCTTTCTTT
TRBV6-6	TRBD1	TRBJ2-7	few	CASGPRDRVAWEQYF	TGTGCCAGCGGCCCACGCGACAGGGTTGCGTGGGAGCAGTACTTC
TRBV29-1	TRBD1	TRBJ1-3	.	CSARGQGETGNTIYF	TGCAGCGCCAGGGGACAGGGAGAAACTGGAAACACCATATATTTT
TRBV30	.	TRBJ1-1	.	CALGRRDIFVPTEAFF	TGTGCCTTGGGACGCCGGGACATCTTTGTCCCGACTGAAGCTTTCTTT
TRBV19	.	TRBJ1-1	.	CAVRDDMNTEAFF	TGTGCCGTGCGGGACGACATGAACACTGAAGCTTTCTTT
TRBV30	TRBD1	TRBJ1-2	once	CAWADLQGKNVGGYTF	TGTGCCTGGGCGGATCTACAGGGGAAGAATGTGGGCGGCTACACCTTC
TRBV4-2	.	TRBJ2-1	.	CASSLGTPEQFF	TGTGCCAGCAGCCTCGGGACTCCTGAGCAGTTCTTC
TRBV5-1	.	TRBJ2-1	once	CASSLDGRPSYNEQFF	TGCGCCAGCAGCTTGGACGGGAGACCCTCCTACAATGAGCAGTTCTTC
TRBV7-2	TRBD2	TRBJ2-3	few	CASSSGLATGGTQYF	TGTGCCAGCAGCTCGGGACTAGCGACTGGAGGTACGCAGTATTTT
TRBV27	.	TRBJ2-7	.	CASSLPIRPPEQYF	TGTGCCAGCAGTCTACCGATCAGGCCCCCCGAGCAGTACTTC
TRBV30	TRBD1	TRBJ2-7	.	CAWYSGTGSYEQYF	TGTGCCTGGTATTCCGGGACAGGGTCCTACGAGCAGTACTTC
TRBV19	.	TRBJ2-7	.	CASSSQGRSYEQYF	TGTGCCAGTAGTTCGCAGGGGAGATCCTACGAGCAGTACTTC
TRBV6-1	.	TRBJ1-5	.	CASSAGGGNRPQHF	TGTGCCAGCAGTGCGGGGGGGGGAAATCGGCCCCAGCATTTT
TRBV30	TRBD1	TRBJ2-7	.	CAWSPGAGGDRQYF	TGTGCCTGGAGCCCAGGGGCAGGGGGAGATAGGCAGTACTTC
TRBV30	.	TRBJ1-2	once	CAWSVRRGGYGYTF	TGTGCCTGGAGTGTACGGCGGGGGGGCTATGGCTACACCTTC
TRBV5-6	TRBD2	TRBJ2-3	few	CASSSPGRALRRTDTQYF	TGTGCCAGCAGCTCACCCGGGAGGGCCTTACGTCGCACAGATACGCAGTATTTT
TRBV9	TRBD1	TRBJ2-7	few	CASSVRGTGLFGEQYF	TGTGCCAGCAGCGTAAGAGGGACAGGGTTATTCGGCGAGCAGTACTTC
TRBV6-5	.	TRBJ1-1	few	CASSYGGENTEAFF	TGTGCCAGCAGTTACGGGGGGGAGAACACTGAAGCTTTCTTT
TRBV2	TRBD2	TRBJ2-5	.	CASSVGGRRETQYF	TGTGCCAGCAGTGTGGGCGGGAGGCGGGAGACCCAGTACTTC
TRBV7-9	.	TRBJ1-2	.	CAIPWGGRRVIYGYTF	TGTGCCATCCCTTGGGGGGGACGCCGCGTAATCTATGGCTACACCTTC
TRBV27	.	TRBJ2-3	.	CASSPRGYTDTQYF	TGTGCCAGCAGCCCCAGGGGATACACAGATACGCAGTATTTT
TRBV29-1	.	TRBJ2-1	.	CSVDPPIGYNEQFF	TGCAGCGTTGACCCTCCTATCGGCTACAATGAGCAGTTCTTC
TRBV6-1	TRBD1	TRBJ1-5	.	CASRDRVNQPQHF	TGTGCCAGCAGGGACAGGGTCAATCAGCCCCAGCATTTT
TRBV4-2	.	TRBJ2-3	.	CASSLTGTSSTDTQYF	TGTGCCAGCAGCCTCACCGGGACTTCGAGCACAGATACGCAGTATTTT
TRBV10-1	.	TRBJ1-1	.	CASSEAGWWTEAFF	TGCGCCAGCAGTGAGGCGGGCTGGTGGACTGAAGCTTTCTTT
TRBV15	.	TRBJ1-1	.	CATSTHREGGTEAFF	TGTGCCACCAGCACCCACAGGGAAGGGGGCACTGAAGCTTTCTTT
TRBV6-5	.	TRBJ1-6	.	CASRRDPGGNSPLHF	TGTGCCAGCAGACGGGACCCGGGAGGGAATTCACCCCTCCACTTT
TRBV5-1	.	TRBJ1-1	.	CASSPSGAMNTEAFF	TGCGCCAGCAGCCCCAGCGGGGCAATGAACACTGAAGCTTTCTTT
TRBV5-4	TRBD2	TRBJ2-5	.	CASSSGTSGGRTQYF	TGTGCCAGCAGCTCCGGGACTAGCGGGGGCAGGACCCAGTACTTC
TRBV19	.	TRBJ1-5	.	CASSIRRIGGNQPQHF	TGTGCCAGTAGTATACGGAGGATAGGTGGCAATCAGCCCCAGCATTTT
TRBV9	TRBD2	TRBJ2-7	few	CASSQRTSGRFHEQYF	TGTGCCAGCAGCCAACGGACTAGCGGGAGATTCCACGAGCAGTACTTC
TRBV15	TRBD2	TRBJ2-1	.	CATSRDLGTSSYEQFF	TGTGCCACCAGCAGAGACCTCGGGACTAGTAGTTATGAGCAGTTCTTC
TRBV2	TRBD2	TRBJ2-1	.	CASSQLAVIGIF	TGTGCCAGCAGTCAACTAGCGGTAATCGGTATCTTC
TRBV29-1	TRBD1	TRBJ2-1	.	CSVFGQGSNEQFF	TGCAGCGTTTTTGGACAGGGTAGCAATGAGCAGTTCTTC
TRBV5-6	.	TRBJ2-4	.	CASSLGLERRRYF	TGTGCCAGCAGCTTGGGGCTAGAAAGGCGGCGGTACTTC
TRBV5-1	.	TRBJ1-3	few	CASSWGLYPGNTIYF	TGCGCCAGCAGCTGGGGGCTGTACCCTGGAAACACCATATATTTT
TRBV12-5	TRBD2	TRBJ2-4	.	CASGIGGGPIQYF	TGTGCTAGTGGTATAGGCGGGGGGCCCATTCAGTACTTC
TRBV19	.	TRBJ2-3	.	CASSTEAGSTDTQYF	TGTGCCAGTAGTACAGAGGCGGGGAGCACAGATACGCAGTATTTT
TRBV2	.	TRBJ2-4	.	CASRGALAKNIQYF	TGTGCCAGCAGGGGAGCACTAGCCAAAAACATTCAGTACTTC
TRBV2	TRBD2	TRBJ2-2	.	CASSASGSPTGELFF	TGTGCCAGCAGTGCTAGCGGGAGTCCCACCGGGGAGCTGTTTTTT
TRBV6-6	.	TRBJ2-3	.	CASSSGVAWDTQYF	TGTGCCAGCAGTTCCGGGGTAGCCTGGGATACGCAGTATTTT
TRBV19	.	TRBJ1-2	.	CASSPKGYGYTF	TGTGCCAGTAGTCCGAAGGGGTATGGCTACACCTTC
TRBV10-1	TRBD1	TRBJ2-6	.	CASSSPGTGARSGANVLTF	TGCGCCAGCAGTTCTCCCGGGACAGGGGCTCGGTCTGGGGCCAACGTCCTGACTTTC
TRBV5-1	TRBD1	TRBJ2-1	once	CASSLGGTGYHEQFF	TGCGCCAGCAGCTTGGGAGGGACAGGGTACCATGAGCAGTTCTTC
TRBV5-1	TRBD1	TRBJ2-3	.	CASSFGQAGTDTQYF	TGCGCCAGCAGCTTCGGACAGGCGGGCACAGATACGCAGTATTTT
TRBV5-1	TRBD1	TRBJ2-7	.	CASSLIGQGVEQYF	TGCGCCAGCAGCTTGATCGGACAGGGGGTAGAGCAGTACTTC